A selection of T cell receptor beta chains follows, all from one sample in a study of neurological immune-mediated disorders. TCRdb re-derived calls from the 5' RACE reads in MiXCR, one entry per CDR3 protein. The sample lists some 66,000 distinct CDR3 sequences, nearly 3.5% occurring once. The specimen sequenced was PBMCs. These receptors came from a man between 40 and 49 years old with multiple sclerosis. The CDR3 runs from the conserved cysteine through the conserved F or W. D genes are given only for firm matches. Clone size appears in some rows only: once, few, many, or a class for an expanded clone.

d_gene	v_gene	j_gene	abundance	CDR3aa	CDR3nt
TRBD2	TRBV3-1	TRBJ2-4	many	CASSQRSGRGNIQYF	TGTGCCAGCAGCCAGCGAAGCGGGAGGGGAAACATTCAGTACTTC
NA	TRBV7-7	TRBJ2-5	many	CASSPTGARETQYF	TGTGCCAGCAGTCCTACGGGGGCGAGAGAGACCCAGTACTTC
NA	TRBV15	TRBJ2-5	many	CATSRAPGEETQYF	TGTGCCACCAGCAGAGCCCCGGGCGAGGAGACCCAGTACTTC
TRBD1	TRBV5-1	TRBJ1-6	many	CASSLDTGANSPLHF	TGCGCCAGCAGCTTGGATACAGGGGCTAATTCACCCCTCCACTTT
NA	TRBV15	TRBJ1-2	many	CAVGLQGPYGYTF	TGTGCCGTAGGGCTGCAAGGTCCGTATGGCTACACCTTC
TRBD2	TRBV7-7	TRBJ2-3	many	CASSLTSGGTDTQYF	TGTGCCAGCAGCTTAACTAGCGGGGGTACAGATACGCAGTATTTT
TRBD1	TRBV24-1	TRBJ2-7	many	CATSSTGSYEQYF	TGTGCCACCAGCTCGACAGGGTCCTACGAGCAGTACTTC
NA	TRBV2	TRBJ1-1	NA	CASSEGGAEAFF	TGTGCCAGCAGTGAAGGGGGAGCTGAAGCTTTCTTT
NA	TRBV20-1	TRBJ2-1	many	CSALVLVGGRSTYNEQFF	TGCAGTGCCCTAGTTCTTGTGGGGGGACGGAGTACCTACAATGAGCAGTTCTTC
NA	TRBV3-1	TRBJ2-3	many	CASSQDRRGQWTDTQYF	TGTGCCAGCAGCCAAGATCGGCGGGGCCAATGGACAGATACGCAGTATTTT
NA	TRBV5-6	TRBJ2-2	many	CASSYDRRAGELFF	TGTGCCAGCAGCTACGACAGGAGGGCCGGGGAGCTGTTTTTT
NA	TRBV7-2	TRBJ1-1	many	CASSPGFTEAFF	TGTGCCAGCAGCCCAGGGTTCACTGAAGCTTTCTTT
NA	TRBV6-6	TRBJ2-3	many	CASSPDGGGTTDTQYF	TGTGCCAGCAGCCCCGATGGAGGGGGGACCACAGATACGCAGTATTTT
TRBD2	TRBV5-4	TRBJ2-7	many	CASSETSAHYEQYF	TGTGCCAGCAGCGAGACTAGCGCGCACTACGAGCAGTACTTC
NA	TRBV6-5	TRBJ2-7	many	CASSYSLDSAYEQYF	TGTGCCAGCAGTTACTCCTTGGACTCTGCCTACGAGCAGTACTTC
NA	TRBV5-1	TRBJ1-2	few	CASSLEGGHGYTF	TGCGCCAGCAGCTTGGAAGGGGGACATGGCTACACCTTC
NA	TRBV20-1	TRBJ2-7	many	CSARDVSSYEQYF	TGCAGTGCTAGGGACGTCAGCTCCTACGAGCAGTACTTC
TRBD1	TRBV7-9	TRBJ1-6	many	CASRVDRLDSPLHF	TGTGCCAGCAGGGTGGACAGGCTCGATTCACCCCTCCACTTT
NA	TRBV10-3	TRBJ2-1	many	CAISEGPGDGDEQFF	TGTGCCATCAGTGAAGGACCAGGAGATGGCGATGAGCAGTTCTTC
TRBD2	TRBV20-1	TRBJ2-2	medium-sized	CSVTSGRGTGELFF	TGCAGTGTTACCAGCGGGAGGGGCACCGGGGAGCTGTTTTTT
NA	TRBV6-5	TRBJ1-2	many	CASSRGARGYTF	TGTGCCAGCAGTCGGGGGGCTCGTGGCTACACCTTC
TRBD1	TRBV5-1	TRBJ2-1	many	CASSLGWGQGENEQFF	TGCGCCAGCAGCTTGGGTTGGGGACAGGGGGAAAACGAGCAGTTCTTC
NA	TRBV5-6	TRBJ1-2	many	CASSAGQFFSYGYTF	TGTGCCAGCAGCGCTGGACAGTTCTTCAGCTATGGCTACACCTTC
TRBD2	TRBV7-7	TRBJ2-2	many	CASSAGLAGQTGELFF	TGTGCCAGCAGCGCCGGACTAGCGGGACAGACCGGGGAGCTGTTTTTT
TRBD1	TRBV29-1	TRBJ1-1	many	CSASTGDGTEAFF	TGCAGCGCCTCGACAGGGGACGGCACTGAAGCTTTCTTT
TRBD2	TRBV10-2	TRBJ2-7	NA	CASSASSGSQAQYF	TGCGCCAGCAGTGCCTCTAGCGGGAGCCAAGCGCAGTACTTC